This T cell receptor beta chain was captured by sequencing in a study of vaccination and CD4 T cells after COVID-19. The study sequenced cultured CD4+ T cell DNA using the Oncomine TCR Beta short-read assay. MiXCR was run by TCRdb on the PCR reads, yielding one entry per CDR3 protein. This table holds about 20,000 distinct CDR3 sequences, roughly 56% found once. As for this clonotype: The antigen is unknown.

The treatment was: approximately nine-day PBMC culture with coronavirus spike peptide pools or control peptides (ViraFEST assay). TCR sequencing followed the expansion of antigen-specific T cells with peptide pools in ViraFEST. At both days 3 and 7, half the medium was replaced with fresh IL-2 medium. Germline CDR1 and CDR2: DFQATT and SNEGSKA (reference sequence). The germline V and J ends were trimmed by 1 base and 5 bases, with 12 bases remaining between them. This CDR3 is built from 14 residues. The genes are TRBV20-1 and TRBJ1-5; a possible D gene is TRBD1 (6 bases). This TCR came from a human donor who had recovered from COVID-19. The sample taken for sequencing was CD4+ T cells from blood, cultured in vitro. The DNA of the CDR3 is TGCAGTGCTAGAGGGGGGGCGACAGATCAGCCCCAGCATTTT. This encodes CSARGGATDQPQHF.